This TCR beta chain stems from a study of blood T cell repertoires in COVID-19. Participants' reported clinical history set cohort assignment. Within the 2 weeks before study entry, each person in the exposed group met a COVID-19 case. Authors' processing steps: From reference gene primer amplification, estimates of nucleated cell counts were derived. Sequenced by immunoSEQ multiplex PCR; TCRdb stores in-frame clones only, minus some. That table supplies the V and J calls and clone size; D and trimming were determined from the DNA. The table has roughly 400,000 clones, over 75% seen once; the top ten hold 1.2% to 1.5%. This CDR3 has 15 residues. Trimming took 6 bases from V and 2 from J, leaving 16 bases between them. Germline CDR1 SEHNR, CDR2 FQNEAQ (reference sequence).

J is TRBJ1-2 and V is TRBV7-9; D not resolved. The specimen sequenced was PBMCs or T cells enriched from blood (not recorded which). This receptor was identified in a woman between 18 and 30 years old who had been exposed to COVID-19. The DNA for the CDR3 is TGTGCCAGCAGGACCTCGGGTGGCGGAAACTATGGCTACACCTTC. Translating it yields CASRTSGGGNYGYTF.